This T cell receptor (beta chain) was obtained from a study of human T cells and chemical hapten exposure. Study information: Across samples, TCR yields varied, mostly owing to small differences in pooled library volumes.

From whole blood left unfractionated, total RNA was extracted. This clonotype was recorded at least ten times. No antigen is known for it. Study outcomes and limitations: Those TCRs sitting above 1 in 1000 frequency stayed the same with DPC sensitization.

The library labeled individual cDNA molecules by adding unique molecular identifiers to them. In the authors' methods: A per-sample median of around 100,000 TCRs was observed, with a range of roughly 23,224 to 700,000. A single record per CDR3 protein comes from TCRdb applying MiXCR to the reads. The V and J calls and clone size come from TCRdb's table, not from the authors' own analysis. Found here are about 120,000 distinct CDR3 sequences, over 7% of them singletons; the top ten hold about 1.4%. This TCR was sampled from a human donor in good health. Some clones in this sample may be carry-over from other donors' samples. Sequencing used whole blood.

The chain's CDR3 is CASSPTGANQPQHF. DNA of the CDR3: TGTGCCAGCAGTCCGACAGGAGCCAATCAGCCCCAGCATTTT. The rearrangement links TRBV27 to TRBJ1-5; a weak D match, TRBD1 (6 bases). The CDR3 spans 14 residues. V was shortened by 5 bases and J by 3 bases, with 11 bases between the two germline ends. Germline V gene sequence: CDR1 MNHEY, CDR2 SMNVEV (reference sequence).